The 14 T cell receptor beta chains presented below share a single source sample, sequenced in a study of shared clonotypes between healthy human individuals. Method: immunoSEQ multiplex PCR; TCRdb's copy keeps in-frame clones and lacks some. Here the sample spans about 2.3 million clones, about nine tenths being singletons. Source material: naive CD4+ T cells from PBMCs. Subset indicated: CD45RA+ positively selected. The origin of the receptors is a man younger than 30 in good health. Some clones in this sample may be carry-over from other donors' samples.

The chain carries TRBV5-1 and TRBJ2-7; D uncertain. Per germline, CDR1 SGHRS and CDR2 YFSETQ. CDR3 length: 14 residues. The V and J ends lost 5 bases and 0 bases respectively, with 12 bases between them. The CDR3 nucleotides read TGCGCCAGCAGACCCTCCCCCTTCTCCTACGAGCAGTACTTC. Protein: CASRPSPFSYEQYF.

CDR3 DNA sequence: TGTGCCAGCAGCTTGGGGGGGGGCTATAGCAATCAGCCCCAGCATTTT. Protein: CASSLGGGYSNQPQHF. The chain combines TRBV5-6 with TRBJ1-5, with TRBD1 as a possible D gene (6 bases). Germline V gene sequence: CDR1 SGHDT, CDR2 YYEEEE. This CDR3 comprises 16 residues. Between the trimmed V and J ends, which lost 0 bases and 0 bases, there was a span of 10 bases.

The chain is built from TRBV7-3 and TRBJ2-6; D unclear. Germline V gene data show CDR1 as SGHTA and CDR2 as FQGTGA. V gave up 2 bases and J gave up 0 bases, with 8 bases separating them. The length of the CDR3 is 16 residues. CDR3 sequence reads: CASSLAPTSGANVLTF. The CDR3 nucleotides are TGTGCCAGCAGCTTAGCACCCACCTCTGGGGCCAACGTCCTGACTTTC.

The chain has TRBV10-3 and TRBJ2-7; D unclear. This CDR3 is 14 amino acids long. Germline V gene data show CDR1 as ENHRY and CDR2 as SYGVKD. Trimming removed 3 bases from V and 4 bases from J, with 13 bases in between. CDR3 DNA: TGTGCCATCAGTGAAAGGACGGCAGTATACGAGCAGTACTTC. It specifies CAISERTAVYEQYF.

The J gene is TRBJ2-3, the V gene TRBV29-1, with 7 positions matching TRBD1. The CDR3 extends over 14 amino acids. J gave up 0 bases and V 4 bases, and 4 bases lay outside the gene matches. Per germline, CDR1 SQVTM and CDR2 ANQGSEA. This CDR3 reads CSVVGGLSTDTQYF. The CDR3 DNA reads TGCAGCGTTGTAGGGGGCCTTAGCACAGATACGCAGTATTTT.

Remarks on this clone: The same CDR3 is also encoded by other DNA sequences in this sample. The V and J genes are TRBV11-2 and TRBJ1-3; D gene uncertain. The CDR3 covers 14 residues. From germline, CDR1 is SGHAT and CDR2 FQNNGV. The germline V and J ends were trimmed by 0 bases and 0 bases, with 3 bases remaining between them. The CDR3 sequence is CASSLEGSGNTIYF. CDR3 nucleotide sequence: TGTGCCAGCAGCTTAGAAGGCTCTGGAAACACCATATATTTT.

The V call is TRBV10-3, the J call TRBJ2-1; a possible D gene is TRBD1 (6 bases). The CDR3 runs 15 residues. Germline V gene lookup returns CDR1 ENHRY and CDR2 SYGVKD. V was cut by 2 bases and J by 7 bases, with 15 bases left in between. The CDR3 spells CAISEVIGGENEQFF. The CDR3, as DNA: TGTGCCATCAGTGAGGTAATAGGGGGTGAGAATGAGCAGTTCTTC.

In DNA, the CDR3 is TGCAGCGTTGAAGATCGGGGAGGGCTTAATGGCTACACCTTC. Translating it yields CSVEDRGGLNGYTF. The chain carries TRBV29-1 and TRBJ1-2; the D is unclear. The CDR3 is 14 amino acids. From germline, CDR1 is SQVTM and CDR2 ANQGSEA. Trimming removed 0 bases from V and 6 bases from J, with 14 bases in between.

The chain is built from TRBV6-1 and TRBJ1-2, with a tentative D call TRBD1 (6 bases). The V gene lost 2 bases and the J gene lost 2 bases, with 12 bases spanning the gap. This CDR3 spans 15 amino acids. Germline V gene lookup returns CDR1 MNHNS and CDR2 SASEGT. The DNA for the CDR3 is TGTGCCAGCAGTGAACCAACAGGGAGAAACTATGGCTACACCTTC. Translating gives CASSEPTGRNYGYTF.

This clone appeared a single time. V gene TRBV5-1 combines with J gene TRBJ2-5; D uncertain. V lost 0 bases and J lost 5, with 11 bases in between. Germline V gives CDR1 SGHRS, CDR2 YFSETQ. The CDR3 covers 14 residues. The CDR3 spells CASSLEGKEETQYF. The CDR3 nucleotides are TGCGCCAGCAGCTTGGAAGGGAAGGAGGAGACCCAGTACTTC.

V and J are TRBV5-6 and TRBJ1-2; 8 bases agree with TRBD1. The CDR3 extends over 14 amino acids. Germline CDR1 reads SGHDT; CDR2 reads YYEEEE. J was trimmed by 7 bases and V by 2 bases; bases with no gene match: 7. In DNA form, the CDR3 reads TGTGCCAGCAGCTTACCCCACAGGGGGTCTGGCTACACCTTC. This gives the protein CASSLPHRGSGYTF.

This clone was recorded once. V is TRBV27 and J is TRBJ1-5, with D possibly being TRBD1 (5 bases). The V and J ends lost 6 bases and 4 bases respectively, with 16 bases between them. This CDR3 has 15 residues. Germline V gives CDR1 MNHEY, CDR2 SMNVEV (reference sequence). Written as DNA, the CDR3 is TGTGCCAGCAGCCCCCTTAGACAGCAAAATCAGCCCCAGCATTTT. This gives the protein CASSPLRQQNQPQHF.

V and J are TRBV5-1 and TRBJ2-3; 8 nucleotides agree with TRBD1. Per the germline V gene, CDR1 is SGHRS and CDR2 is YFSETQ. The junction had 9 bases not matched to a gene; V was cut back by 4 bases and J by 5 bases. The CDR3 length is 15 residues. The CDR3 region has the DNA TGCGCCAGCAGCCTAAGGACAGGGAAGGAAGATACGCAGTATTTT. It codes for CASSLRTGKEDTQYF.

This chain joins TRBV18 and TRBJ2-3; 9 bases are a match to TRBD1. The trim removed 6 bases at V and 3 bases at J, leaving 7 bases unmatched. The CDR3 length is 15 residues. Germline values: CDR1 KGHSH, CDR2 LQKENI. The CDR3 protein is CASSPSTGGTDTQYF. CDR3 sequence (DNA): TGTGCCAGCTCCCCGTCGACAGGGGGTACAGATACGCAGTATTTT.